This passage covers 20 T cell receptor beta chains from one sample sequenced in a study of cytomegalovirus exposure and HLA in healthy donors. The PCR used 60 Vbeta and 13 Jbeta primers. TCRdb keeps only in-frame clones here, not all; method: immunoSEQ multiplex PCR. Among roughly 120,000 clones, 65% to 85% were seen once, and the ten largest hold 0.2% to 0.3%. The sample taken for sequencing was PBMCs. These receptors all stem from a man aged 50-60 years in good health and CMV-seronegative.

The rearrangement joins TRBV19 to TRBJ1-5; D is ambiguous. V was clipped by 0 bases and J by 3 bases, with 12 bases between them. The germline gives CDR1 LNHDA, CDR2 SQIVND (reference sequence). CDR3 length: 16 amino acids. Here the CDR3 reads CASSIDRWRDNQPQHF. In DNA, the CDR3 is TGTGCCAGTAGTATAGATCGGTGGAGAGACAATCAGCCCCAGCATTTT.

The chain couples TRBV7-8 to TRBJ1-2; D is possibly TRBD1 (6 bases). This CDR3 is built from 16 residues. Germline V lookup: CDR1 SGHVS, CDR2 FQNEAQ. The V and J ends lost 1 base and 4 bases respectively, with 16 bases between them. The CDR3 loop reads CASSLGGGAGRYGYTF. Here the CDR3 DNA reads TGTGCCAGCAGCTTAGGTGGGGGGGCAGGGCGCTATGGCTACACCTTC.

The V call is TRBV28, the J call TRBJ2-2; 7 bases match TRBD1. The ends lost 6 bases at V and 4 bases at J; junction bases unmatched: 11. CDR3 size: 16 residues. Per germline, CDR1 MDHEN and CDR2 SYDVKM. The DNA of the CDR3 is TGTGCCAGCAGCTACCCTTGGACAGGTTCCACCGGGGAGCTGTTTTTT. As protein: CASSYPWTGSTGELFF.

As regards this clone: Other DNA sequences in the sample encode the same CDR3. The rearrangement uses TRBV28 and TRBJ2-7; a possible D gene is TRBD2 (5 bases). Trimming left V 5 bases short and J 2 bases short, with 13 bases between. The CDR3 runs 14 residues. Germline-derived CDR1 and CDR2 are MDHEN and SYDVKM. CDR3 sequence: CASSLLAGAYEQYF. The DNA of the CDR3 is TGTGCCAGCAGTCTGCTAGCCGGGGCCTACGAGCAGTACTTC.

The chain couples TRBV28 to TRBJ2-3, with 15 bases matching TRBD2. V was pared by 5 bases and J by 0 bases, with 9 bases of the junction left unmatched. The germline CDR1 and CDR2 sequences are MDHEN and SYDVKM. This CDR3 region has 19 residues. Here the CDR3 reads CASSLFLGTSGGSTDTQYF. Written as DNA, the CDR3 is TGTGCCAGCAGTCTTTTCTTAGGGACTAGCGGGGGGAGCACAGATACGCAGTATTTT.

Worth noting for this clone: The junction departs from germline at one end; a sequencing error may be responsible. V is TRBV15 and J is TRBJ2-1; 8 bases are a match to TRBD2. Germline assignment: CDR1 LNHNV and CDR2 YYDKDF (reference sequence). This CDR3 comprises 15 residues. CDR3 DNA: TGTGCCACCAGCATGGGGAACGGGAGGGGGAATGAACAGTTCTTC. Translation: CATSMGNGRGNEQFF.

CDR3 in amino acids: CASSETHSIEAFF. The CDR3 DNA reads as TGTGCCAGCAGTGAAACTCACTCGATTGAAGCTTTCTTT. This chain uses TRBV2 with TRBJ1-1; D ambiguous. The CDR3 has 13 amino acids. Germline CDR1 is SNHLY and CDR2 is FYNNEI. V gave up 2 bases and J gave up 7 bases, with 11 bases separating them.

The chain carries TRBV7-6 and TRBJ2-2; tentative D call: TRBD2 (5 bases). Germline V CDR1 and CDR2: SGHVS, FNYEAQ. Between the trimmed V and J ends, which lost 0 bases and 4 bases, there was a span of 9 bases. This CDR3 contains 15 residues. This CDR3 is CASSLASGVTGELFF. The CDR3 DNA reads TGTGCCAGCAGCTTAGCTTCCGGGGTCACCGGGGAGCTGTTTTTT.

The chain has TRBV7-6 and TRBJ2-1; TRBD2 matches 8 bases. J lost 8 bases, V lost 0 bases, and 9 bases had no gene match. This CDR3 has 16 residues. Germline CDR1 reads SGHVS; CDR2 reads FNYEAQ. The chain's CDR3 is CASSLARGGPGDEQFF. CDR3 in DNA: TGTGCCAGCAGCTTAGCCCGCGGGGGGCCTGGGGATGAGCAGTTCTTC.

The chain combines TRBV9 with TRBJ1-4; 7 nucleotides align to TRBD1. This CDR3 contains 16 residues. Germline CDR1 is SGDLS and CDR2 is YYNGEE. V was pared by 4 bases and J by 0 bases, with 6 bases of the junction left unmatched. CDR3 sequence: CASSLRTGTTNEKLFF. CDR3 nucleotides: TGTGCCAGCAGCCTTAGGACAGGCACAACTAATGAAAAACTGTTTTTT.

This chain joins TRBV7-2 and TRBJ2-3; maybe TRBD1 (6 bases). Trimming took 0 bases from V and 1 from J, leaving 11 bases between them. This CDR3 comprises 16 residues. Germline V gene lookup returns CDR1 SGHTA and CDR2 FQGNSA. The DNA of the CDR3 is TGTGCCAGCAGCTTAGCCTGGGCAGGGGGCACAGATACGCAGTATTTT. Amino acid sequence: CASSLAWAGGTDTQYF.

This clone was counted between two and nine times. The gene calls are TRBV4-2 and TRBJ2-1; 7 nucleotides align to TRBD2. Germline lookup yields CDR1 LGHNA and CDR2 YNFKEQ. CDR3 length equals 15 residues. V gave up 0 bases and J gave up 9 bases; unmatched junction bases: 8. The CDR3 coding sequence is TGTGCCAGCAGCCAAGATCTGCGGACTAGAAGTGAGCAGTTCTTC. Translating it yields CASSQDLRTRSEQFF.

The chain links TRBV6-5 to TRBJ2-2, with TRBD1 matching 9 bases. This CDR3 region has 15 residues. The V gene's germline CDR1 is MNHEY and CDR2 SVGAGI. Losses at the gene ends were 7 bases for V and 4 bases for J; bases not matched to a gene: 7. This CDR3 reads CASTRGTGPTGELFF. In nucleotides, the CDR3 is TGTGCCAGCACCAGGGGGACAGGGCCCACCGGGGAGCTGTTTTTT.

V usage is TRBV7-2 and J usage is TRBJ2-7, with D perhaps matching TRBD2 (6 bases). Trimming removed 5 bases at V and 3 bases at J, with 11 bases between. Germline lookup yields CDR1 SGHTA and CDR2 FQGNSA. The CDR3 is 13 amino acids. CDR3 nucleotides: TGTGCCAGCAGCGCCGGGACTTACTACGAGCAGTACTTC. Protein product: CASSAGTYYEQYF.

The chain joins TRBV7-9 to TRBJ2-2; 9 nucleotides agree with TRBD2. Germline V gene data show CDR1 as SEHNR and CDR2 as FQNEAQ (reference sequence). V lost 5 bases to trimming and J lost 2 bases; unmatched junction nucleotides: 3. The CDR3 has 15 residues. CDR3 bases: TGTGCCAGCAGCCGACTAGCGGTTAACACCGGGGAGCTGTTTTTT. This translates into CASSRLAVNTGELFF.

This clone was recorded a few times. This chain joins TRBV5-6 and TRBJ2-5; 7 nucleotides agree with TRBD2. Germline loops: CDR1 SGHDT, CDR2 YYEEEE. This CDR3 region has 13 residues. V shed 2 bases and J 5 bases; nucleotides not matched to a gene: 3. This CDR3 reads CASSFQLAETQYF. The CDR3 region has the DNA TGTGCCAGCAGCTTCCAACTAGCGGAGACCCAGTACTTC. Full variable domain (rest looked up from reference TRBV5-6 and TRBJ2-5): DAGVTQSPTHLIKTRGQQVTLRCSPKSGHDTVSWYQQALGQGPQFIFQYYEEEERQRGNFPDRFSGHQFPNYSSELNVNALLLGDSALYLCASSFQLAETQYFGPGTRLLVL.

This clone was found a few times. CDR3 nucleotides: TGTGCCAGCAGTTACGGGCGGGCGACTAATGAAAAACTGTTTTTT. Protein: CASSYGRATNEKLFF. The chain combines TRBV6-5 with TRBJ1-4; D unresolved. V was shortened by 2 bases and J by 2 bases, with 9 bases between the two germline ends. Germline assignment: CDR1 MNHEY and CDR2 SVGAGI. The length of the CDR3 is 15 residues.

This chain joins TRBV19 and TRBJ1-5; 7 bases are a match to TRBD1. With V trimmed by 1 base and J by 3 bases, 3 bases remained unmatched. Germline V CDR1 and CDR2: LNHDA, SQIVND (reference sequence). The CDR3 runs to 15 residues. The CDR3 reads CASSIVDRANQPQHF. CDR3 in DNA: TGTGCCAGTAGTATAGTCGACAGGGCCAATCAGCCCCAGCATTTT.

CDR3 nucleotide sequence: TGTGCCAGCAGCCCCCGAAAGATACAACACTACGAGCAGTACTTC. Its translation: CASSPRKIQHYEQYF. The chain joins TRBV5-6 to TRBJ2-7; D call uncertain. The CDR3 consists of 15 residues. Trimming pared 4 bases from V and 3 bases from J, leaving 17 bases between. Germline CDR1 is SGHDT and CDR2 is YYEEEE.

Comment on this clone: Germline is not matched at one junction end, which may reflect a read error. This chain uses TRBV7-7 with TRBJ2-2; TRBD2 is a possible D gene (6 bases). Looked up from germline, CDR1 is SSHAT and CDR2 is FNYEAQ (reference sequence). The CDR3 length is 15 residues. The CDR3 region has the DNA TGTGCTAGCACTTCTGGGACTCGAGACACCGGGGAGCTGTTTTTT. Amino acid sequence: CASTSGTRDTGELFF.